This T cell receptor (beta chain) was profiled in a study of blood T cell repertoires in COVID-19. Germline loops: CDR1 SEHNR, CDR2 FQNEAQ (reference sequence). V lost 4 bases and J lost 7, with 17 bases in between. This CDR3 region has 16 residues. Original data processing: From reference gene primer amplification, estimates of nucleated cell counts were derived. Repertoires were generated with immunoSEQ multiplex PCR, while TCRdb's copy carries only in-frame clones and drops some. Clone size and V and J calls were adopted from that table, with D and trimming inferred from the DNA. The data contain approximately 230,000 clones, around nine tenths of them singletons.

This TCR was recovered from a man older than 75 with acute or convalescent COVID-19. This chain joins TRBV7-9 and TRBJ1-6; TRBD1 might be the D (5 bases). The material sequenced was peripheral blood. The CDR3 loop reads CASSSSAGAGNSPLHF. CDR3 sequence (DNA): TGTGCCAGCAGCTCCTCGGCCGGTGCAGGGAATTCACCCCTCCACTTT.